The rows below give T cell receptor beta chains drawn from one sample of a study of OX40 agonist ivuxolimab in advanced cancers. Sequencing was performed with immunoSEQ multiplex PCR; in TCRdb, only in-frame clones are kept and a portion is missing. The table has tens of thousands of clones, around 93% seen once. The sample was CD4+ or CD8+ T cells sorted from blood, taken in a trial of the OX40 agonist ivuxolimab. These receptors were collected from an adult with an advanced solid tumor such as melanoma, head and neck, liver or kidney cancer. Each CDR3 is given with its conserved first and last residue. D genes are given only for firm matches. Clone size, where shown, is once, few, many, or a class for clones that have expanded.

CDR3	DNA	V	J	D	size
CASRPTGLGGELFF	TGTGCCAGCAGACCTACAGGTCTCGGCGGGGAGCTGTTTTTT	TRBV28	TRBJ2-2	NA	NA
CASSWSTNTEAFF	TGTGCCAGCAGTTGGTCAACGAACACTGAAGCTTTCTTT	TRBV6-6	TRBJ1-1	NA	NA
CASSIPTSGSSDGVLTF	TGTGCCAGTAGTATCCCGACTAGCGGGAGTTCGGATGGCGTCCTGACTTTC	TRBV19	TRBJ2-6	TRBD2	NA
CASSLDWRAGANVLTF	TGTGCCAGCAGCTTAGATTGGAGGGCTGGGGCCAACGTCCTGACTTTC	TRBV11-2	TRBJ2-6	NA	NA
CASSLRPAGEGGELFF	TGCGCCAGCAGCCTAAGACCAGCGGGAGAAGGCGGGGAGCTGTTTTTT	TRBV4-3	TRBJ2-2	TRBD2	NA
CASSPVQRIYEQYF	TGTGCCAGCAGTCCAGTCCAGCGGATTTACGAGCAGTACTTC	TRBV28	TRBJ2-7	NA	NA
CASSAFKENTEAFF	TGTGCCAGCAGCGCCTTTAAGGAGAACACTGAAGCTTTCTTT	TRBV13	TRBJ1-1	NA	NA
CASSASQGAHTEAFF	TGTGCCAGCAGCGCGAGCCAGGGGGCTCACACTGAAGCTTTCTTT	TRBV7-6	TRBJ1-1	TRBD1	NA
CASSPSSAGKGYTF	TGTGCCAGCAGTCCCTCAAGTGCGGGAAAGGGCTACACCTTC	TRBV7-9	TRBJ1-2	NA	NA
CASSPRQVYEQYF	TGTGCCAGCAGCCCCCGACAGGTTTACGAGCAGTACTTC	TRBV7-9	TRBJ2-7	NA	once
CASSQDTKASGYGYTF	TGCGCCAGCAGCCAAGATACGAAGGCGTCTGGCTATGGCTACACCTTC	TRBV4-3	TRBJ1-2	NA	NA
CASSWGISYNEQFF	TGTGCCAGCAGCTGGGGGATCTCCTACAATGAGCAGTTCTTC	TRBV7-2	TRBJ2-1	NA	NA
CASSVGGSHSYEQYF	TGTGCCAGCAGCGTAGGAGGCAGCCACTCCTACGAGCAGTACTTC	TRBV9	TRBJ2-7	NA	NA
CASSLGGGSYEQYF	TGTGCCAGCAGTTTAGGGGGGGGTTCCTACGAGCAGTACTTC	TRBV28	TRBJ2-7	TRBD2	NA
CASSYGGRNTGELFF	TGTGCCAGCAGCTATGGGGGGCGGAACACCGGGGAGCTGTTTTTT	TRBV11-2	TRBJ2-2	NA	NA
CASSLGRGTGWSYEQYF	TGTGCCAGCAGCCTAGGGCGCGGGACAGGGTGGTCCTACGAGCAGTACTTC	TRBV9	TRBJ2-7	TRBD1	NA
CASSPAEGEQFF	TGTGCCAGCAGTCCAGCGGAGGGGGAGCAGTTCTTC	TRBV7-6	TRBJ2-1	NA	NA
CASSPLDRAARDEQFF	TGCGCCAGCAGCCCTCTTGACAGGGCCGCTCGCGATGAGCAGTTCTTC	TRBV4-1	TRBJ2-1	TRBD1	NA
CASSLGGLVSYEQYF	TGTGCCAGCAGCCTCGGGGGACTAGTATCCTACGAGCAGTACTTC	TRBV5-5	TRBJ2-7	TRBD2	NA
CASSNGAGEYYEQYF	TGTGCCAGTAGTAATGGGGCAGGGGAATACTACGAGCAGTACTTC	TRBV19	TRBJ2-7	NA	NA
CASFTGNYGYTF	TGTGCCAGTTTTACAGGGAACTATGGCTACACCTTC	TRBV27	TRBJ1-2	NA	NA
CASSQIGGSYNEQFF	TGTGCCAGCAGTCAGATTGGCGGGAGTTACAATGAGCAGTTCTTC	TRBV27	TRBJ2-1	TRBD2	NA
CATSTLLISDRGYTEAFF	TGTGCCACCAGCACATTACTTATTTCGGACAGGGGCTACACTGAAGCTTTCTTT	TRBV15	TRBJ1-1	TRBD1	NA
CSVDFRTSGRAAGELFF	TGCAGCGTTGATTTTCGGACTAGCGGGAGGGCCGCCGGGGAGCTGTTTTTT	TRBV29-1	TRBJ2-2	TRBD2	NA
CASSQDNQPQHF	TGTGCCAGCAGCCAAGACAATCAGCCCCAGCATTTT	TRBV14	TRBJ1-5	NA	NA
CASSPTSGRAFREQYF	TGTGCCAGCAGCCCAACTAGCGGGAGGGCCTTCCGCGAGCAGTACTTC	TRBV7-8	TRBJ2-7	TRBD2	NA
CASSSPSAIGLAGYYEQYF	TGTGCCAGCAGCTCACCCTCGGCCATTGGACTAGCGGGATACTACGAGCAGTACTTC	TRBV7-2	TRBJ2-7	TRBD2	NA
CNPGGLAGGTSYNEQFF	TGCAACCCTGGGGGGCTAGCGGGAGGCACCTCCTACAATGAGCAGTTCTTC	TRBV29-1	TRBJ2-1	TRBD2	NA
CASGDGMGSYNEQFF	TGTGCCAGCGGGGACGGGATGGGCTCCTACAATGAGCAGTTCTTC	TRBV2	TRBJ2-1	NA	NA
CASSQDGLTEQYF	TGTGCCAGCAGCCAAGACGGACTCACGGAGCAGTACTTC	TRBV14	TRBJ2-7	NA	NA
CAYMGGRETNEQFF	TGTGCCTATATGGGCGGGAGGGAGACGAATGAGCAGTTCTTC	TRBV5-4	TRBJ2-1	TRBD2	once
CASSQAGLAGTYEQYF	TGCGCCAGCAGCCAGGCTGGACTAGCGGGGACCTACGAGCAGTACTTC	TRBV4-3	TRBJ2-7	TRBD2	NA
CASSSPGRNSYEQYF	TGTGCCAGCAGCAGCCCGGGACGGAACTCCTACGAGCAGTACTTC	TRBV21-1	TRBJ2-7	NA	NA
CASSLGTAYNEQFF	TGTGCCAGCAGTTTAGGGACAGCTTACAATGAGCAGTTCTTC	TRBV27	TRBJ2-1	TRBD1	NA
CASSIGLSGYNEQFF	TGTGCCAGTAGTATTGGACTATCGGGTTACAATGAGCAGTTCTTC	TRBV19	TRBJ2-1	NA	NA
CASSASGTGELFF	TGTGCCAGCAGCGCCTCCGGAACCGGGGAGCTGTTTTTT	TRBV9	TRBJ2-2	NA	NA
CASSDDSSGANVLTF	TGTGCCAGCAGTGATGACAGTTCTGGGGCCAACGTCCTGACTTTC	TRBV6-4	TRBJ2-6	NA	few
CASSLEGNLRMTEAFF	TGTGCCAGCAGCTTAGAGGGTAATCTAAGGATGACTGAAGCTTTCTTT	TRBV5-6	TRBJ1-1	NA	NA
CASSQDARGPNQPQHF	TGCGCCAGCAGCCAAGATGCCCGGGGGCCCAATCAGCCCCAGCATTTT	TRBV4-3	TRBJ1-5	NA	NA
CASSLGQGANTGELFF	TGCGCCAGCAGCTTGGGTCAGGGGGCGAACACCGGGGAGCTGTTTTTT	TRBV5-1	TRBJ2-2	TRBD1	NA
CASSQDVGSYEQYF	TGCGCCAGCAGCCAAGATGTAGGGAGCTACGAGCAGTACTTC	TRBV4-1	TRBJ2-7	NA	NA
CASSQESTSSYEQYF	TGCGCCAGCAGCCAAGAGTCTACGAGCTCCTACGAGCAGTACTTC	TRBV4-1	TRBJ2-7	NA	few
CSVGETGTGANVLTF	TGCAGCGTTGGAGAGACAGGGACTGGGGCCAACGTCCTGACTTTC	TRBV29-1	TRBJ2-6	TRBD1	NA
CASSQDFNSGSSYEQYF	TGCGCCAGCAGCCAAGATTTTAACAGCGGGAGCTCCTACGAGCAGTACTTC	TRBV4-3	TRBJ2-7	TRBD2	NA
CASSYGLNGYTF	TGTGCCAGCAGTTACGGATTAAATGGCTACACCTTC	TRBV6-5	TRBJ1-2	NA	NA
CASSSLVGSNQPQHF	TGTGCCAGCAGTTCCCTTGTTGGGTCCAATCAGCCCCAGCATTTT	TRBV28	TRBJ1-5	NA	NA
CASRPRESNTGELFF	TGTGCCAGCAGACCCAGGGAATCGAACACCGGGGAGCTGTTTTTT	TRBV28	TRBJ2-2	NA	NA
CASSIRYNEQFF	TGTGCCAGTAGTATCAGATACAATGAGCAGTTCTTC	TRBV19	TRBJ2-1	NA	NA
CASSLLGTTGEQYF	TGTGCCAGCAGCTTATTAGGGACGACGGGCGAGCAGTACTTC	TRBV13	TRBJ2-7	NA	NA
CASSDRAGANVLTF	TGTGCCAGCAGCGACAGGGCTGGGGCCAACGTCCTGACTTTC	TRBV11-3	TRBJ2-6	TRBD1	NA
CASSYARLESYEQYF	TGTGCCAGCAGTTACGCCAGACTAGAGTCCTACGAGCAGTACTTC	TRBV6-5	TRBJ2-7	NA	NA
CASSQDLIRTPYNEQFF	TGCGCCAGCAGCCAAGATCTAATACGGACACCCTACAATGAGCAGTTCTTC	TRBV4-1	TRBJ2-1	NA	NA
CASSLGGLAGELLTNEQFF	TGTGCCAGCAGCTTAGGGGGACTAGCGGGAGAATTATTGACTAATGAGCAGTTCTTC	TRBV11-3	TRBJ2-1	TRBD2	NA
CASSMAGNIQYF	TGTGCCAGTAGTATGGCCGGAAACATTCAGTACTTC	TRBV19	TRBJ2-4	NA	NA
CASTYAPGLAEETQYF	TGCGCCAGCACCTACGCCCCGGGACTAGCGGAAGAGACCCAGTACTTC	TRBV4-1	TRBJ2-5	TRBD2	NA
CASSLVGSTYEQYF	TGTGCCAGCAGCTTAGTCGGATCCACCTACGAGCAGTACTTC	TRBV11-2	TRBJ2-7	NA	NA
CASSFSGQGWEQYF	TGTGCCAGCAGCTTCTCGGGACAGGGTTGGGAGCAGTACTTC	TRBV11-2	TRBJ2-7	TRBD1	once